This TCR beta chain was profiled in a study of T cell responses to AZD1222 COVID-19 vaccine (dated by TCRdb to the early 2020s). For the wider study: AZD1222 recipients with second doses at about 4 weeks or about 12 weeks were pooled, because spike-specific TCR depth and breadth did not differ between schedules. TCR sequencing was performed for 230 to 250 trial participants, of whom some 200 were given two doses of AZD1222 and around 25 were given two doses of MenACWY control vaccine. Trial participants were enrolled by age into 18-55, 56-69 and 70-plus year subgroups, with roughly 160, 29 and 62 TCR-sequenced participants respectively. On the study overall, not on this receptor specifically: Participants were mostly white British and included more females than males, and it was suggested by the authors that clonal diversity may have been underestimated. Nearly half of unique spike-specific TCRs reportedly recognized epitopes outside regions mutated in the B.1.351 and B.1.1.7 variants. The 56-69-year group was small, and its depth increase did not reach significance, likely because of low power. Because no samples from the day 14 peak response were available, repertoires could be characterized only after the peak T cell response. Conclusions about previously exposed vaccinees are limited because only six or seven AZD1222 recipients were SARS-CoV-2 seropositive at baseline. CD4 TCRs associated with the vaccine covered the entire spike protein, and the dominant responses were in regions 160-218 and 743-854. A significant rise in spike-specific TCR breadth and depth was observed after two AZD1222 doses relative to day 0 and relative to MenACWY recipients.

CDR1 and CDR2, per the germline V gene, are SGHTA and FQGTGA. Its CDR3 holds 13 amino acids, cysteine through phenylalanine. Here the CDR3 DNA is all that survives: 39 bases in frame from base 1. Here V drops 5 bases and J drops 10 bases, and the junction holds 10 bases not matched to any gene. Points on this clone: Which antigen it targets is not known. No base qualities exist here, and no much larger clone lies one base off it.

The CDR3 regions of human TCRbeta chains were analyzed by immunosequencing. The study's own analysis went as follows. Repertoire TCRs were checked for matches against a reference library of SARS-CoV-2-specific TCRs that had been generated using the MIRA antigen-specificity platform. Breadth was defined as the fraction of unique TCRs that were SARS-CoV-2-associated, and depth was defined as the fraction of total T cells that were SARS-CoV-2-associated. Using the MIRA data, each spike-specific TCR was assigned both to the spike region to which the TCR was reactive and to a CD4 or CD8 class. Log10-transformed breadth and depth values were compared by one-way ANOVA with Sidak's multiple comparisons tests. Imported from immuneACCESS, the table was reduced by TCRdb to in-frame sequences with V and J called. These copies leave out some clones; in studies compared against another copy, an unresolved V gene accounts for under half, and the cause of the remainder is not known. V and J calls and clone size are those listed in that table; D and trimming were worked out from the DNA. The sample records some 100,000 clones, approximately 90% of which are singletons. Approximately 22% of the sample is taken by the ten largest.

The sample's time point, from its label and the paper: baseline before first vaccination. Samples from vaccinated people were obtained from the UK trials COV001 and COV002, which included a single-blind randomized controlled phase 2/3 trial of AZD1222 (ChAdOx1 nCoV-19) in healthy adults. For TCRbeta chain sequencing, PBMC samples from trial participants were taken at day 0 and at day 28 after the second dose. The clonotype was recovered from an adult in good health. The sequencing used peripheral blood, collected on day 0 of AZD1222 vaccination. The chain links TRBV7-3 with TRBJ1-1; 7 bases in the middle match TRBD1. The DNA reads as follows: TGTGCCAGCAGCCCCCGACAGGGCCCTGGAGCTTTCTTT. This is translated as CASSPRQGPGAFF. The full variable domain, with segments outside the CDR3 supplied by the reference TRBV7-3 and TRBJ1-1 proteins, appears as GAGVSQTPSNKVTEKGKYVELRCDPISGHTALYWYRQSLGQGPEFLIYFQGTGAADDSGLPNDRFFAVRPEGSVSTLKIQRTERGDSAVYLCASSPRQGPGAFFGQGTRLTVV.